This TCR beta chain was captured in a study of CD8 T cells in Susac syndrome. General observations from the study: Only a relatively small number of individuals were included in the TCR sequencing and HLA analysis.

V lost 6 bases, J lost 7 bases, and 10 bases stayed unmatched. The CDR3 length is 15 residues. CDR1 and CDR2 from the germline V gene are SQVTM and ANQGSEA. As concerns this clonotype: Its target is unknown.

The RNA input was 0.5 to 1 ug, and it was reverse transcribed with random hexamers. Multiplex PCR with immunoSEQ amplified the TCR beta CDR3 across 54 Vbeta and 13 Jbeta. MiXCR, applied by TCRdb to the immunoSEQ multiplex PCR reads, yields one record per CDR3 protein. The data contain approximately 150,000 distinct CDR3 sequences, 85% to 95% of them singletons. The multiple sclerosis controls were treatment-naive patients with relapsing-remitting disease that was stable or active. Negative isolation yielded CD4+ and CD8+ T cells, and FACS enriched TEMRA cells. The chain joins TRBV29-1 to TRBJ2-4; 12 nucleotides agree with TRBD2. The sequence derives from a human donor with multiple sclerosis. The sample taken for sequencing was CD4+ T cells from PBMCs. Here the CDR3 reads CSVAPSGRAGNIQYF. The CDR3, as DNA: TGCAGCGTCGCTCCTAGCGGGAGGGCCGGGAACATTCAGTACTTC. Supplemented by reference TRBV29-1 and TRBJ2-4, the full variable domain reads SAVISQKPSRDICQRGTSLTIQCQVDSQVTMMFWYRQQPGQSLTLIATANQGSEATYESGFVIDKFPISRPNLTFSTLTVSNMSPEDSSIYLCSVAPSGRAGNIQYFGAGTRLSVL.